This T cell receptor beta chain was recovered during a study of blood T cell repertoires in COVID-19. Whole-study context: Spain, Italy and the United States supplied samples that represented acute and convalescent COVID-19. The cDNA or gDNA used as material had been derived from T cells, B-cell-depleted T cells, or PBMCs.

This CDR3 region has 16 residues. V trimming: 2 bases; J trimming: 3 bases; junction bases outside the gene matches: 9. The germline gives CDR1 KGHSH, CDR2 LQKENI. Study processing details: From reference gene primer amplification, estimates of nucleated cell counts were derived. This table comes from immunoSEQ multiplex PCR, and its TCRdb copy is limited to in-frame clones, with some not included. Clonal size and the V and J genes are those of that table, whereas D and trimming came from the DNA. The profile covers 200,000 to 250,000 clones, with around 82% appearing a single time and 3% taken by the ten largest.

The receptor was isolated from a woman in her twenties or thirties who had recovered from COVID-19. The genes are TRBV18 and TRBJ1-2; the match to TRBD1 covers 7 bases. The material sequenced was peripheral blood. The CDR3 sequence is CASSPITGAGDYGYTF. The CDR3 DNA is TGTGCCAGCTCACCAATAACAGGGGCCGGGGACTATGGCTACACCTTC.